Below, 7 T cell receptor beta chains from the same sample are listed, as sequenced in a study of blood T cell repertoires in COVID-19. Method: immunoSEQ multiplex PCR; TCRdb's copy keeps in-frame clones and lacks some. The sample comprises about 55,000 clones, 65% to 90% of which are singletons, and about an eighth rests with the top ten. Sequencing input: peripheral blood. The receptor source for this set is a human donor in a cohort sampled during active COVID-19.

V is TRBV24-1 and J is TRBJ2-5; possible D gene TRBD1, 5 bases. This CDR3 is built from 18 residues. V lost 2 bases, J lost 3 bases, and 21 bases lay in between. Per the germline V gene, CDR1 is KGHDR and CDR2 is SFDVKD. The chain's CDR3 is CATSDSQKTQGIKETQYF. In DNA form, the CDR3 reads TGTGCCACCAGTGATTCTCAGAAAACTCAGGGTATCAAAGAGACCCAGTACTTC.

The chain employs TRBV19 and TRBJ2-2; the D is unclear. From germline, CDR1 is LNHDA and CDR2 SQIVND (reference sequence). V was cut by 1 base and J by 5 bases, with 5 bases left in between. CDR3 length: 13 amino acids. The CDR3 bases are TGTGCCAGTAGTATAGTGAGGACCGGGGAGCTGTTTTTT. This codes for CASSIVRTGELFF.

V usage is TRBV7-2 and J usage is TRBJ2-7, with 9 bases lining up with TRBD2. V dropped 5 bases and J dropped 2; count of bases not matched to a gene: 7. CDR3 size: 15 residues. CDR1 is SGHTA and CDR2 is FQGNSA in the germline V gene. The CDR3 sequence is CASSQTSGRTYEQYF. As DNA, the CDR3 is TGTGCCAGCAGCCAGACTAGCGGAAGAACCTACGAGCAGTACTTC.

This chain links TRBV11-1 with TRBJ2-7; a possible D gene is TRBD2 (6 bases). This CDR3 has 15 residues. Trimming pared 3 bases from V and 5 bases from J, leaving 17 bases between. Germline V gene data show CDR1 as SGHAT and CDR2 as FQDESV (reference sequence). The CDR3 loop reads CASSLVLGLLNEQYF. CDR3 in DNA: TGTGCCAGCAGCTTGGTCCTGGGACTTTTGAACGAGCAGTACTTC.

The chain is built from TRBV7-7 and TRBJ2-5, with 10 bases lining up with TRBD2. This CDR3 comprises 17 residues. V shed 4 bases, J shed 1 base, and the junction held 9 bases outside the gene matches. The germline V gene has CDR1 SSHAT and CDR2 FNYEAQ (reference sequence). In DNA form, the CDR3 reads TGTGCCAGCAGCTACCGCTGGGTAGCGGGAGGCCAAGAGACCCAGTACTTC. Its protein product is CASSYRWVAGGQETQYF. The entire variable domain, with the rest obtained from reference TRBV7-7 and TRBJ2-5, is as follows: GAGVSQSPRYKVTKRGQDVTLRCDPISSHATLYWYQQALGQGPEFLTYFNYEAQPDKSGLPSDRFSAERPEGSISTLTIQRTEQRDSAMYRCASSYRWVAGGQETQYFGPGTRLLVL.

The V and J genes are TRBV19 and TRBJ2-1, with 15 bases fitting TRBD2. Germline assignment: CDR1 LNHDA and CDR2 SQIVND (reference sequence). This CDR3 contains 16 residues. V dropped 6 bases and J dropped 15; count of bases not matched to a gene: 15. The DNA of the CDR3 is TGTGCCAGTAGCCTTAATGACGGACTAGCGGGAGGGATTCCGTTCTTC. It encodes CASSLNDGLAGGIPFF.

The gene calls are TRBV30 and TRBJ2-7, with a possible D match to TRBD1 (8 bases). V was cut by 2 bases and J by 5 bases, with 19 bases left in between. Germline values: CDR1 GTSNPN, CDR2 SVGIG (reference sequence). The CDR3 has 15 residues. The DNA of the CDR3 is TGTGCCTGGAGTTCCCGGACAGGGAGGGGGGACGAGCAGTACTTC. Amino acid sequence: CAWSSRTGRGDEQYF.